A selection of T cell receptor beta chains follows, all from one sample in a study of T cell changes during pregnancy in multiple sclerosis. The table came from immunoSEQ multiplex PCR; TCRdb's copy has only in-frame clones and leaves some out. The sample contains around 84,000 clones, roughly 94% of which appear only once. Sample: peripheral blood, taken in the second trimester of pregnancy. Receptors originate from a female donor in good health, enrolled as a control in a pregnancy study. The CDR3 runs from the conserved cysteine through the conserved F or W. Each record gives: CDR3 DNA, CDR3 protein, D gene, clone size, J gene, V gene. D genes are given only for firm matches. Part of the rows lack a size; the others show once, few, many or a class for expanded clones.

TGCGCCAGCAGCCCATGGACGGGAAGGGAGGATGAGCAGTTCTTC CASSPWTGREDEQFF . . TRBJ2-1 TRBV5-1
TGTGCCAGCAGCTTATCGGGTCGGCCGAATGAAAAACTGTTTTTT CASSLSGRPNEKLFF . . TRBJ1-4 TRBV7-9
TGCGCCAGCAGTCAGACAGGGAGCAATGAGCAGTTCTTC CASSQTGSNEQFF TRBD1 . TRBJ2-1 TRBV10-1
TGTGCCAGCAGCCCGAGAGGGGGTAGTTGGGACACCGGGGAGCTGTTTTTT CASSPRGGSWDTGELFF . . TRBJ2-2 TRBV5-6
TGTGCCAGCAGTTCAGGACAGGGGGACACTGAAGCTTTCTTT CASSSGQGDTEAFF TRBD1 . TRBJ1-1 TRBV27
TGTGCCAGCAGCTCCAGGGGGTCCTCAGATACGCAGTATTTT CASSSRGSSDTQYF TRBD1 . TRBJ2-3 TRBV5-4
TGCGCCAGCAGCCAAATACAGGGGGCAGGAGAAAAACTGTTTTTT CASSQIQGAGEKLFF TRBD1 . TRBJ1-4 TRBV5-1
TGTGCCAGCAGCTTAGGCGTGACAGGGGGCGCGATTCAGCCCCAGCATTTT CASSLGVTGGAIQPQHF TRBD1 . TRBJ1-5 TRBV7-2
TGTGCCAGCAGCCCGGGACTAGCGGGAGCCAATGAGCAGTTCTTC CASSPGLAGANEQFF TRBD2 . TRBJ2-1 TRBV7-9
TGCGCCAGCAGCTTTGAGTTAGCCTCAATCAGCACAGATACGCAGTATTTT CASSFELASISTDTQYF . . TRBJ2-3 TRBV5-1
TGTGCCAGCTCACCATTACAGGGGACAGAGACCCAGTACTTC CASSPLQGTETQYF TRBD1 . TRBJ2-5 TRBV18
TGTGCCAGCAGTGAGGCCCCCTACGAGCAGTACTTC CASSEAPYEQYF . once TRBJ2-7 TRBV28
TGTGCCAGCAGTGAAGAGGCGGGGCCCGGGGAGCTGTTTTTT CASSEEAGPGELFF . . TRBJ2-2 TRBV2
TGTGCCAGCAGTTACTCGGACGCGGGAGACGTCTACGAGCAGTACTTC CASSYSDAGDVYEQYF TRBD2 . TRBJ2-7 TRBV6-6
TGTGCCAGCAGTTGGAGCGGGGGGACGGCCACCGGGGAGCTGTTTTTT CASSWSGGTATGELFF TRBD2 . TRBJ2-2 TRBV27
TGTGCCAGCAGTGGCCCCTCCGCCTACGAGCAGTACTTC CASSGPSAYEQYF . . TRBJ2-7 TRBV28
TGTGCCAGCTCACCACCGCGGGGGTCGAACACCGGGGAGCTGTTTTTT CASSPPRGSNTGELFF TRBD2 . TRBJ2-2 TRBV18
TGCGCCAGCAGCCCCGGGACAGGCACTGAAGCTTTCTTT CASSPGTGTEAFF TRBD1 . TRBJ1-1 TRBV5-1
TGTGCCAGTAGTATAGATAGGGCAGGGCGCAATCAGCCCCAGCATTTT CASSIDRAGRNQPQHF . once TRBJ1-5 TRBV19
TGTGCCAGCAGTCAAGGACAGGGGCGCAATCAGCCCCAGCATTTT CASSQGQGRNQPQHF TRBD1 . TRBJ1-5 TRBV2
TGTGCCAGCAGCTTGGCGGGGGGTGCCTACGAGCAGTACTTC CASSLAGGAYEQYF TRBD2 . TRBJ2-7 TRBV5-5
TGTGCCAGCTCCACCAGGGCCTCTGGAAACACCATATATTTT CASSTRASGNTIYF . . TRBJ1-3 TRBV5-4
TGCGCCAGCAGCTTGGACGGTAGCGGGAGTTACCTCTACAATGAGCAGTTCTTC CASSLDGSGSYLYNEQFF TRBD2 . TRBJ2-1 TRBV5-1
TGTGCCAGCAGTGAAGGCGTTCTGAGCTCCTACGAGCAGTACTTC CASSEGVLSSYEQYF . . TRBJ2-7 TRBV6-1
TGCAGCGTTGAGAGGGATAACACCGGGGAGCTGTTTTTT CSVERDNTGELFF . . TRBJ2-2 TRBV29-1
TGTGCCTGGAGGAGCAATGAGCAGTTCTTC CAWRSNEQFF . . TRBJ2-1 TRBV30
TGTGCCAGCAGCTTTGCACAGGGGGCGAACCTAGTAGGCGAGCAGTACTTC CASSFAQGANLVGEQYF TRBD1 few TRBJ2-7 TRBV7-9
TGTGCCAGCAGCCCACAGGGACCGAACACTGAAGCTTTCTTT CASSPQGPNTEAFF . . TRBJ1-1 TRBV28
TGCGCCAGCAGCCAAGAGCCTAGCGGAACTTACAATGAGCAGTTCTTC CASSQEPSGTYNEQFF TRBD2 . TRBJ2-1 TRBV4-1
TGCGCCAGCAACAGGGACAGGGGAGAGGAGACCCAGTACTTC CASNRDRGEETQYF TRBD1 . TRBJ2-5 TRBV5-1
TGCAGCCCAGCTGCTGGACAGGGGGCGCGGTACAATGAGCAGTTCTTC CSPAAGQGARYNEQFF TRBD1 . TRBJ2-1 TRBV29-1
TGTGCCAGCAGTTTAGATGAGGGACCAAGGGGGGGGTACGAGCAGTACTTC CASSLDEGPRGGYEQYF . . TRBJ2-7 TRBV28
TGTGCCAGCAGTTTCCTCCGGACTAGCGGGTCCTTGAGGGCCTACAATGAGCAGTTCTTC CASSFLRTSGSLRAYNEQFF TRBD2 . TRBJ2-1 TRBV27
TGTGCCAGCAGCGTAGGGACAGACAAGCTCGGAGAGACCCAGTACTTC CASSVGTDKLGETQYF . . TRBJ2-5 TRBV9
TGTGCCAGCAGTTTTGGGACAGGGGGCATCACTGAAGCTTTCTTT CASSFGTGGITEAFF TRBD1 . TRBJ1-1 TRBV28
TGTGCCAGCAGCTTATTTCCCCTAGCGGAATACAATGAGCAGTTCTTC CASSLFPLAEYNEQFF TRBD2 . TRBJ2-1 TRBV7-9
TGTGCCAGCAGCTTAGCGCTGACAGCTTATGGCTACACCTTC CASSLALTAYGYTF . . TRBJ1-2 TRBV7-8
TGTGCCAGCGCCCCGACTTATAGCAATCAGCCCCAGCATTTT CASAPTYSNQPQHF . . TRBJ1-5 TRBV2
TGTGCCAGCAGTTCAGGGACAGCTAACTATGGCTACACCTTC CASSSGTANYGYTF TRBD1 . TRBJ1-2 TRBV28
TGTGCCTGGAGTGTACCTAGCGGGAGAGGAGAGCAGTACTTC CAWSVPSGRGEQYF TRBD2 . TRBJ2-7 TRBV30
TGTGCCAGCAGCATCCAGGGGTCGAACACTGAAGCTTTCTTT CASSIQGSNTEAFF . . TRBJ1-1 TRBV27
TGTGCCAGCAGCTTAGGAGGGACAAGGGCTGAAAAACTGTTTTTT CASSLGGTRAEKLFF . . TRBJ1-4 TRBV7-6
TGCGCCAGCAGCTTGCAGGGGGCGGGTACCGGGGAGCTGTTTTTT CASSLQGAGTGELFF TRBD1 once TRBJ2-2 TRBV5-1
TGTGCCAGCAGCCATGAAGATACCGGGGTGATATACAATGAGCAGTTCTTC CASSHEDTGVIYNEQFF . . TRBJ2-1 TRBV5-6
TGTGCCAGCAGCCGCACCCAGGGGTATGGTGAAGCTTTCTTT CASSRTQGYGEAFF . . TRBJ1-1 TRBV7-9
TGTGCCAGTAGTATCTGGGTAGAGGGAAAGAATCAGCCCCAGCATTTT CASSIWVEGKNQPQHF . . TRBJ1-5 TRBV19
TGTGCCAGCAGCGTAGAAGGGGCGCCTAATGAAAAACTGTTTTTT CASSVEGAPNEKLFF . . TRBJ1-4 TRBV9
TGTGCCAGCAGCGTAGCAGGATCGAACACCGGGGAGCTGTTTTTT CASSVAGSNTGELFF . . TRBJ2-2 TRBV9
TGTGCCAGCAGCGAGACAGGGGGCGGCACAGATACGCAGTATTTT CASSETGGGTDTQYF TRBD1 . TRBJ2-3 TRBV2
TGCGCCAGCAGCTTGTTCTTGGTGGGAGCAGATACGCAGTATTTT CASSLFLVGADTQYF . . TRBJ2-3 TRBV5-1
TGTGCCAGCAATTCCGAGACAGGGGGCACTGAAGCTTTCTTT CASNSETGGTEAFF TRBD1 . TRBJ1-1 TRBV2
TGTGCCAGCAGTGAAGTGGTCGGGAGCTCCTACAATGAGCAGTTCTTC CASSEVVGSSYNEQFF . . TRBJ2-1 TRBV2
TGTGCCAGCAGCGTAGGCCAAGGAGGGTCTAGCGGGAATGAGCAGTTCTTC CASSVGQGGSSGNEQFF TRBD2 . TRBJ2-1 TRBV9
TGTGCCAGCACAAAGACAGGGGAGAGGTATGGCTACACCTTC CASTKTGERYGYTF TRBD1 . TRBJ1-2 TRBV28
TGCGCCAGCAGCTTGTTGGTGGGAGGGCCTAGTGATGAGCAGTTCTTC CASSLLVGGPSDEQFF TRBD2 . TRBJ2-1 TRBV5-1
TGTGCCAGCAGCTTGGATAGAAACGACAAGGCTTTCTTT CASSLDRNDKAFF . . TRBJ1-1 TRBV5-5
TGTGCCATCAGTGAATTGAATAGCGGGAGTGCGGATACGCAGTATTTT CAISELNSGSADTQYF TRBD2 . TRBJ2-3 TRBV10-3